The 11 T cell receptor beta chains given below trace back to one sample, sequenced in a study of T cells after yellow fever vaccination. TCRdb reanalysed the 5' RACE reads using MiXCR and keeps one entry per CDR3 protein. The table records approximately 330,000 distinct CDR3 sequences, around 13% of them present only once. The sample in question was CD4+ T cells sorted from PBMCs, obtained 15 days after the yellow fever booster vaccination. These receptors were obtained from a man aged 18 to 30 who received the YFV17D yellow fever vaccine.

Here the CDR3 reads CASSTPDASTQYF. The DNA of the CDR3 is TGTGCCAGCAGCACCCCGGACGCGAGTACGCAGTATTTT. The V call is TRBV7-2, the J call TRBJ2-3; no firm D call. Germline CDR1 is SGHTA and CDR2 is FQGNSA. There are 13 residues in the CDR3. Between the trimmed V and J ends, which lost 5 bases and 8 bases, there was a span of 14 bases.

This clonotype was seen more than once but under ten times. This chain joins TRBV11-2 and TRBJ2-3; tentatively, D is TRBD2 (6 bases). V shed 2 bases and J shed 8 bases, with 14 bases lying between them. In germline, CDR1 is SGHAT, CDR2 FQNNGV. The CDR3 loop spans 14 amino acids. CDR3 DNA sequence: TGTGCCAGCAGCTTAAATCATGGAGGGTTTACGCAGTATTTT. Its protein product is CASSLNHGGFTQYF.

This clonotype has more than one count but fewer than ten. The genes are TRBV7-2 and TRBJ2-2; TRBD2 matches at 11 bases. The CDR3 spans 15 residues. CDR1 and CDR2 from the germline V gene are SGHTA and FQGNSA. V was clipped by 0 bases and J by 6 bases; unmatched bases: 0. In DNA, the CDR3 is TGTGCCAGCAGCTTAGCACTAGCGGGGGCCGGGGAGCTGTTTTTT. Protein: CASSLALAGAGELFF.

The CDR3 reads CASSWTGQGSPLHF. DNA for the CDR3: TGTGCCAGCAGTTGGACAGGCCAAGGTTCACCCCTCCACTTT. V gene TRBV7-9 combines with J gene TRBJ1-6, with 7 bases matching TRBD1. The germline V gene encodes CDR1 SEHNR and CDR2 FQNEAQ (reference sequence). The CDR3 sequence is 14 residues long. V was pared by 6 bases and J by 9 bases, with 8 bases of the junction left unmatched.

The genes are TRBV9 and TRBJ2-2; no reliable D call. CDR1 is SGDLS and CDR2 is YYNGEE in the germline V gene. CDR3 length: 16 amino acids. Trimming stripped 4 bases from V and 4 bases from J, with 17 bases between. The CDR3 sequence is CASSPTPFRITGELFF. In DNA, the CDR3 is TGTGCCAGCAGCCCGACCCCCTTCCGGATCACCGGGGAGCTGTTTTTT.

This clonotype showed up just a few times. This sequence joins TRBV20-1 and TRBJ2-5, with D tentatively TRBD1 (6 bases). This CDR3 spans 15 amino acids. V was trimmed by 0 bases and J by 4 bases, leaving 15 bases between them. In germline, CDR1 is DFQATT, CDR2 SNEGSKA (reference sequence). The CDR3 region is CSARDPAGVGETQYF. The CDR3 bases are TGCAGTGCTAGAGATCCGGCAGGGGTAGGAGAGACCCAGTACTTC.

A few counts support this clonotype. The chain combines TRBV5-1 with TRBJ2-5, with TRBD2 matching 7 bases. The V gene's germline CDR1 is SGHRS and CDR2 YFSETQ. CDR3 size: 13 residues. Trimming removed 2 bases from V and 5 bases from J; junction bases left unmatched: 3. DNA of the CDR3: TGCGCCAGCAGCTTTTTAGCGGGCGAGACCCAGTACTTC. Amino acid sequence: CASSFLAGETQYF. The full variable domain, in which reference TRBV5-1 and TRBJ2-5 provide the parts outside the CDR3, is KAGVTQTPRYLIKTRGQQVTLSCSPISGHRSVSWYQQTPGQGLQFLFEYFSETQRNKGNFPGRFSGRQFSNSRSEMNVSTLELGDSALYLCASSFLAGETQYFGPGTRLLVL.

This clonotype was detected a few times. V and J are TRBV9 and TRBJ2-3, with unresolved D. V lost 3 bases to trimming and J lost 6 bases, with 11 bases between them. CDR1 and CDR2 from the germline V gene are SGDLS and YYNGEE. CDR3 size: 13 residues. In DNA, the CDR3 is TGTGCCAGCAGCGAGACACGGGTTGATACGCAGTATTTT. Translated: CASSETRVDTQYF.

V and J are TRBV5-8 and TRBJ2-7; D gene uncertain. The V gene's germline CDR1 is SGHTS and CDR2 YDEGEE. The CDR3 covers 12 residues. V lost 2 bases and J lost 1, with 4 bases in between. The DNA of the CDR3 is TGTGCCAGCAGCTTACGATCCTACGAGCAGTACGTC. Translating it yields CASSLRSYEQYV.

This clonotype occurred a few times. The chain couples TRBV3-1 to TRBJ1-1; maybe TRBD1 (5 bases). The ends were cut back, 4 bases at V and 5 bases at J, with 23 bases in the middle. CDR1 is LGHDT and CDR2 is YNNKEL in the germline V gene (reference sequence). This CDR3 is built from 17 residues. The CDR3 is CASSRISQASSGTEAFF. CDR3 nucleotide sequence: TGTGCCAGCAGCCGGATCTCACAGGCTTCGAGTGGGACTGAAGCTTTCTTT. The variable domain in full, with the rest retrieved from reference TRBV3-1 and TRBJ1-1, is DTAVSQTPKYLVTQMGNDKSIKCEQNLGHDTMYWYKQDSKKFLKIMFSYNNKELIINETVPNRFSPKSPDKAHLNLHINSLELGDSAVYFCASSRISQASSGTEAFFGQGTRLTVV.

This clonotype was seen ten or more times. The chain joins TRBV7-8 to TRBJ1-6, with D hard to call. V was shortened by 6 bases and J by 5 bases, with 11 bases between the two germline ends. Germline-derived CDR1 and CDR2 are SGHVS and FQNEAQ. This CDR3 is 14 amino acids long. The DNA of the CDR3 is TGTGCCAGCAGGCAAGGGCCAGATAATTCACCCCTCCACTTT. Amino acid sequence: CASRQGPDNSPLHF.